A single sample is the source of the 32 T cell receptor beta chains below, sequenced in a study of T cell repertoires in cytomegalovirus infection (dated by TCRdb to 2018 to 2020). The sequencing machine was an Illumina HiSeq 1500. The public reads were reprocessed in TCRdb via fastp at Q25 and MiXCR, keeping in-frame beta chains. One record per CDR3 amino acid sequence lists the most common genes and DNA. In this sample the table shows roughly 760,000 distinct CDR3 sequences, less than 40% of which occur a single time. About 2.8% of the sample goes to the ten largest clones. Material: PBMCs. The receptors stem from a human donor in good health (CMV status not recorded). Some clones in this sample may be carry-over from other donors' samples.

The rearrangement uses TRBV11-3 and TRBJ2-1; 7 positions match TRBD1. The V gene end was trimmed by 4 bases and the J gene end by 3 bases; junction bases not matched to a gene: 3. This CDR3 comprises 14 residues. CDR1 is SGHNT, CDR2 YENEEA, per germline. The CDR3 DNA is TGTGCCAGCAGCTGGGGACAGAACTACAATGAGCAGTTCTTC. It specifies CASSWGQNYNEQFF.

CDR3 in DNA: TGTGCCAGCAGTTCGGTCGGGACATGTGCTAACAATGAGCAGTTCTTC. Translating it yields CASSSVGTCANNEQFF. The genes are TRBV7-6 and TRBJ2-1, with D maybe TRBD1 (6 bases). Deletions cut 6 bases from V and 5 bases from J, with 20 bases between. The CDR3 length is 16 residues. Per the germline V gene, CDR1 is SGHVS and CDR2 is FNYEAQ.

This clonotype was seen a handful of times. The rearrangement joins TRBV7-2 to TRBJ2-2; 10 bases map to TRBD2. This CDR3 is 14 amino acids long. Germline assignment: CDR1 SGHTA and CDR2 FQGNSA. The V and J ends lost 2 bases and 7 bases, in that order; junction bases with no gene match: 1. CDR3 bases: TGTGCCAGCAGCTTATCTAGCGGGAGCGGGGAGCTGTTTTTT. This gives the protein CASSLSSGSGELFF.

The genes are TRBV20-1 and TRBJ1-4; 7 bases fit TRBD1. The V gene's germline CDR1 is DFQATT and CDR2 SNEGSKA (reference sequence). The CDR3 covers 16 residues. V lost 3 bases, J lost 0 bases, and 7 bases stayed unmatched. CDR3 residues: CSARDGTATTNEKLFF. The CDR3 DNA reads TGCAGTGCTAGGGACGGGACAGCAACAACTAATGAAAAACTGTTTTTT.

This clonotype was found once. CDR3 nucleotides: TGTGCCAGCAGCACCATGACCAGGAGGGGTGGCTACACCTTC. It specifies CASSTMTRRGGYTF. The rearrangement joins TRBV7-2 to TRBJ1-2; D is possibly TRBD1 (5 bases). Germline CDR1 reads SGHTA; CDR2 reads FQGNSA. V was trimmed by 5 bases and J by 7 bases, leaving 17 bases between them. This CDR3 spans 14 amino acids.

This sequence joins TRBV20-1 and TRBJ2-1; 9 bases are shared with TRBD2. The junction had 8 bases not matched to a gene; V was cut back by 4 bases and J by 7 bases. Per the germline V gene, CDR1 is DFQATT and CDR2 is SNEGSKA (reference sequence). The CDR3 length is 14 residues. CDR3 coding DNA: TGCAGTGCTATTTCAGCGGGGGGTTGGAATGAGCAGTTCTTC. Protein product: CSAISAGGWNEQFF.

The chain links TRBV20-1 to TRBJ1-1; 7 positions match TRBD1. This CDR3 region has 13 residues. CDR1 is DFQATT, CDR2 SNEGSKA, per germline (reference sequence). V trimming: 5 bases; J trimming: 4 bases; junction bases outside the gene matches: 7. The CDR3 region is CSASQGDFTEAFF. CDR3 sequence (DNA): TGCAGTGCTTCGCAGGGGGATTTCACTGAAGCTTTCTTT.

This clonotype was counted a few times. J is TRBJ1-5 and V is TRBV28; D is possibly TRBD1 (5 bases). V lost 9 bases, J lost 6 bases, and 15 bases lay in between. Per germline, CDR1 MDHEN and CDR2 SYDVKM. The CDR3 covers 13 residues. CDR3 in DNA: TGTGCCAGTAGCACGGGAAGGGGTCAGCCCCAGCATTTT. This codes for CASSTGRGQPQHF.

The chain is built from TRBV5-6 and TRBJ2-2; the match to TRBD2 covers 7 bases. The V gene end was trimmed by 2 bases and the J gene end by 7 bases; junction bases not matched to a gene: 14. Germline loops: CDR1 SGHDT, CDR2 YYEEEE. This CDR3 spans 17 amino acids. CDR3 sequence reads: CASSFTSALRGGGELFF. CDR3 nucleotides: TGTGCCAGCAGCTTTACTAGCGCTCTCCGGGGAGGCGGGGAGCTGTTTTTT.

The V and J genes are TRBV18 and TRBJ1-1; TRBD1 is a possible D gene (6 bases). Germline V gives CDR1 KGHSH, CDR2 LQKENI. CDR3 length: 17 amino acids. The V end lost 3 bases, the J end lost 1 base, and 18 bases lay between the germline ends. CDR3 sequence (DNA): TGTGCCAGCTCACCCCAGCGCGGGGGCCGGGGGAACACTGAAGCTTTCTTT. Translating gives CASSPQRGGRGNTEAFF.

This clonotype has a handful of counts. The chain joins TRBV27 to TRBJ2-5; 12 positions agree with TRBD2. Trimming took 4 bases from V and 3 from J; bases not matched to a gene: 6. CDR3 size: 16 residues. The V gene's germline CDR1 is MNHEY and CDR2 SMNVEV (reference sequence). CDR3 nucleotide sequence: TGTGCCAGCAGTTCTAGCGGGAGGGCCGCGAAAGAGACCCAGTACTTC. This encodes CASSSSGRAAKETQYF.

Many counts were recorded for this clonotype. The chain uses TRBV7-2 and TRBJ2-3, with 7 nucleotides matching TRBD2. Trimming at V came to 2 bases and at J to 0 bases, leaving 14 bases not matched to a gene. This CDR3 spans 19 amino acids. The germline gives CDR1 SGHTA, CDR2 FQGNSA. In nucleotides, the CDR3 is TGTGCCAGCAGCTTACGGCCCCCTCTAAGCGGGGCTAGCACAGATACGCAGTATTTT. This encodes CASSLRPPLSGASTDTQYF.

This clonotype was counted a few times. The rearrangement joins TRBV28 to TRBJ1-1; D is ambiguous. The V and J ends lost 6 bases and 1 base respectively, with 12 bases between them. The germline CDR1 and CDR2 sequences are MDHEN and SYDVKM. The CDR3 contains 14 residues. The CDR3 protein is CASSPGRKNTEAFF. CDR3 sequence (DNA): TGTGCCAGCAGCCCTGGTCGAAAGAACACTGAAGCTTTCTTT.

The chain employs TRBV25-1 and TRBJ2-7; D possibly corresponds to TRBD1 (5 bases). CDR1 and CDR2 from the germline V gene are MGHDK and SYGVNS. The CDR3 runs 17 residues. Trimming cost V 4 bases and J 3 bases, with 22 bases left between them. The CDR3 region has the DNA TGTGCCAGCAGTGGGCTGGGGCCCCACTCCAAGCTCTACGAGCAGTACTTC. Translated: CASSGLGPHSKLYEQYF.

This clonotype was detected only a few times. This chain joins TRBV5-1 and TRBJ1-4; 7 bases fit TRBD1. The CDR3 spans 14 residues. Germline lookup yields CDR1 SGHRS and CDR2 YFSETQ. V shed 2 bases and J 7 bases; nucleotides not matched to a gene: 5. CDR3 DNA: TGCGCCAGCAGCTTCCAGGGGGGTGCTGAAAAACTGTTTTTT. Translating it yields CASSFQGGAEKLFF.

The chain carries TRBV5-4 and TRBJ2-7; D is unresolved. CDR1 SGHNT and CDR2 YYREEE come from the germline V gene (reference sequence). CDR3 length: 13 residues. The V and J ends lost 1 base and 2 bases respectively, with 7 bases between them. The CDR3 coding sequence is TGTGCCAGCAGCTTGCCGGAGACCTACGAGCAGTACTTC. Encoded protein: CASSLPETYEQYF.

This clonotype showed up just a few times. The chain joins TRBV4-1 to TRBJ1-1; unclear D gene. With 1 base removed from V and 6 bases from J, the gap between germline ends came to 9 bases. The CDR3 totals 13 residues. The V gene's germline CDR1 is MGHRA and CDR2 YSYEKL. The CDR3 nucleotides read TGCGCCAGCAGCCAAGGATCCCGACCTGAAGCTTTCTTT. The encoded protein is CASSQGSRPEAFF.

This chain joins TRBV6-2 or TRBV6-3 and TRBJ2-1; 7 bases are a match to TRBD2. The CDR3 length is 17 residues. After removal of 1 base from V and 2 bases from J, the junction contained 8 bases not matched to a gene. The germline gives CDR1 MNHEY, CDR2 SVGEGT. DNA of the CDR3: TGTGCCAGCAGTTACTATAAACCCAGCGGGGCCTACAATGAGCAGTTCTTC. Its protein is CASSYYKPSGAYNEQFF.

This clonotype was observed a handful of times. CDR3 amino acids: CASSNPPDGVFF. For the CDR3, the DNA is TGTGCCAGCAGTAACCCACCCGACGGAGTCTTTTTT. The rearrangement joins TRBV12-3 or TRBV12-4 to TRBJ1-4; D call uncertain. V lost 5 bases to trimming and J lost 17 bases, with 18 bases between them. The CDR3 contains 12 residues.

V usage is TRBV7-4 and J usage is TRBJ1-2, with D unclear. Trimming removed 4 bases at V and 1 base at J, with 13 bases between. The CDR3 runs 15 residues. CDR1 is SGHVT and CDR2 is SQSDAQ in the germline V gene. The CDR3 loop is CASSSHESYNYGYTF. The DNA for the CDR3 is TGTGCCAGCAGCTCCCACGAGAGTTATAACTATGGCTACACCTTC.

This clonotype was seen only a few times. The genes are TRBV6-5 and TRBJ1-1; tentatively, D is TRBD1 (5 bases). The germline CDR1 and CDR2 sequences are MNHEY and SVGAGI. The CDR3 has 16 amino acids. The V gene lost 10 bases and the J gene lost 0 bases, with 21 bases spanning the gap. CDR3 in amino acids: CATNQAQGSMNTEAFF. CDR3 in DNA: TGTGCCACAAATCAAGCTCAGGGCTCGATGAACACTGAAGCTTTCTTT.

This clonotype was detected a few times. The V and J genes are TRBV20-1 and TRBJ1-5, with 9 bases fitting TRBD1. The CDR3 is made up of 15 amino acids. Germline CDR1 DFQATT, CDR2 SNEGSKA (reference sequence). The junction had 5 bases not matched to a gene; V was cut back by 1 base and J by 4 bases. The CDR3 bases are TGCAGTGCTAGAGTCGGAGACAGGGGGAATCAGCCCCAGCATTTT. Encoded protein: CSARVGDRGNQPQHF.

The chain has TRBV20-1 and TRBJ2-1, with D tentatively TRBD2 (5 bases). The length of the CDR3 is 16 residues. Trimming stripped 0 bases from V and 10 bases from J, with 22 bases between. Per the germline V gene, CDR1 is DFQATT and CDR2 is SNEGSKA (reference sequence). The CDR3 DNA sequence: TGCAGTGCTAGAGATGTGGTTACGAGCGGTGAAGAGGAGCAGTTCTTC. It yields the protein CSARDVVTSGEEEQFF.

This clonotype was counted once. At one end, the junction sequence differs from germline, possibly due to a read error. V gene TRBV5-3 combines with J gene TRBJ1-1, with D maybe TRBD1 (5 bases). TRBV5-3 is assigned to the ORF class and has an uncertain function. The CDR3 covers 15 residues. CDR3: CASSWADGTNTEAFF. In DNA form, the CDR3 reads TGTGCCAGCAGCTGGGCGGACGGGACGAACACTGAAGCTTTCTTT.

This chain connects TRBV20-1 to TRBJ1-5; D remains ambiguous. Germline V gene data show CDR1 as DFQATT and CDR2 as SNEGSKA (reference sequence). The CDR3 contains 12 residues. Trimming left V 4 bases short and J 5 bases short, with 9 bases between. The CDR3 spells CSATRPDQPQHF. CDR3 sequence (DNA): TGCAGTGCTACGCGCCCGGATCAGCCCCAGCATTTT.

This chain links TRBV19 with TRBJ2-3; D possibly corresponds to TRBD2 (6 bases). From germline, CDR1 is LNHDA and CDR2 SQIVND (reference sequence). Trimming left V 3 bases short and J 2 bases short, with 12 bases between. The CDR3 contains 15 residues. In nucleotides, the CDR3 is TGTGCCAGTAGTATCCGGGACTCCCACACAGATACGCAGTATTTT. Translation: CASSIRDSHTDTQYF.

The chain combines TRBV19 with TRBJ1-3; D not resolved. Trimming stripped 7 bases from V and 0 bases from J, with 7 bases between. The germline V gene encodes CDR1 LNHDA and CDR2 SQIVND (reference sequence). The CDR3 covers 13 residues. The CDR3 DNA reads as TGTGCCAGTACCTGGGGCTCTGGAAACACCATATATTTT. This sequence encodes CASTWGSGNTIYF.

The sample holds one count of this clonotype. Here the CDR3 DNA reads TGTGCCAGCAGGGAGGGACAGGGGGATCGAGGCTACACCTTC. This codes for CASREGQGDRGYTF. The chain carries TRBV28 and TRBJ1-2, with 11 positions matching TRBD1. Trimming removed 6 bases from V and 8 bases from J; junction bases left unmatched: 8. Germline-derived CDR1 and CDR2 are MDHEN and SYDVKM. The CDR3 loop spans 14 amino acids.

V is TRBV15 and J is TRBJ1-2; 7 nucleotides line up with TRBD1. CDR1 LNHNV and CDR2 YYDKDF come from the germline V gene (reference sequence). The CDR3 is 15 residues long. Trimming cost V 5 bases and J 4 bases; bases outside gene matches: 10. CDR3 amino acids: CATSPGQAEIYGYTF. CDR3 sequence (DNA): TGTGCCACCAGCCCCGGACAGGCCGAGATCTATGGCTACACCTTC.

The chain recombines TRBV7-6 with TRBJ2-2; TRBD2 agrees at 8 bases. In germline, CDR1 is SGHVS, CDR2 FNYEAQ. This CDR3 is 17 amino acids long. Unmatched junction bases numbered 12, after V lost 7 bases and J lost 2 bases. In DNA, the CDR3 is TGTGCCAGCACCCTCCCGACGGGGGGGGGCAACACCGGGGAGCTGTTTTTT. It yields the protein CASTLPTGGGNTGELFF. Looking up the rest from reference TRBV7-6 and TRBJ2-2 gives the full variable domain: GAGVSQSPRYKVTKRGQDVALRCDPISGHVSLYWYRQALGQGPEFLTYFNYEAQQDKSGLPNDRFSAERPEGSISTLTIQRTEQRDSAMYRCASTLPTGGGNTGELFFGEGSRLTVL.

This clonotype was found a few times. The chain carries TRBV6-1 and TRBJ1-1; 9 bases are shared with TRBD1. The V and J ends lost 8 bases and 4 bases, in that order; junction bases with no gene match: 8. This CDR3 is 14 amino acids long. CDR1 MNHNS and CDR2 SASEGT come from the germline V gene. DNA of the CDR3: TGTGCCAGCTTGACAGGGGGAGGGGGCACTGAAGCTTTCTTT. Translation: CASLTGGGGTEAFF.

The CDR3 sequence is CASSHLGTVGINEQFF. The CDR3 DNA is TGTGCCAGCAGTCACCTCGGAACAGTGGGGATCAATGAGCAGTTCTTC. The chain combines TRBV7-6 with TRBJ2-1, with unresolved D. The CDR3 consists of 16 residues. Per germline, CDR1 SGHVS and CDR2 FNYEAQ. The V end was cut by 6 bases, the J end by 6 bases, with 21 bases between.